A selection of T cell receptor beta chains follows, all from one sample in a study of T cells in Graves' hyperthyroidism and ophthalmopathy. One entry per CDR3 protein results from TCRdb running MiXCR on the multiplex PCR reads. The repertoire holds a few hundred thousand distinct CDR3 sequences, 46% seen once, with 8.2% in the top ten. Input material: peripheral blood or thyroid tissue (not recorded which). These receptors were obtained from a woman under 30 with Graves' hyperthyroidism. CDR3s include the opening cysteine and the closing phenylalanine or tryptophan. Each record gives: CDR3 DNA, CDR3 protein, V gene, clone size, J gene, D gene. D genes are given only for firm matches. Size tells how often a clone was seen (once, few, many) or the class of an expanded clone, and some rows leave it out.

CDR3nt: TGTGCCACCAGCAGAGATAGGGCACTTACCTACGAGCAGTACTTC; CDR3aa: CATSRDRALTYEQYF; v_gene: TRBV15; abundance: many; j_gene: TRBJ2-7; d_gene: .
CDR3nt: TGTGCCAGCAGATTGGGACGGGCCAACGTCCTGACTTTC; CDR3aa: CASRLGRANVLTF; v_gene: TRBV6-1; abundance: .; j_gene: TRBJ2-6; d_gene: .
CDR3nt: TGTGCCAGCCGTCGGGTGCGGGATCTGGTCTTCGAGCAGTACTTC; CDR3aa: CASRRVRDLVFEQYF; v_gene: TRBV6-5; abundance: .; j_gene: TRBJ2-7; d_gene: .
CDR3nt: TGTGCCAGCAGCGAAGGACAGGGTAGTCAGCCCCAGCATTTT; CDR3aa: CASSEGQGSQPQHF; v_gene: TRBV7-9; abundance: many; j_gene: TRBJ1-5; d_gene: TRBD1
CDR3nt: TGTGCCAGCAGTTTGGACCCAAGCTCCGCCGGGGAGCTGTTTTTT; CDR3aa: CASSLDPSSAGELFF; v_gene: TRBV2; abundance: .; j_gene: TRBJ2-2; d_gene: .
CDR3nt: TGTGCCAGCAGCCCGTGGGGGGGCGCTGGGACTGAAGCTTTCTTT; CDR3aa: CASSPWGGAGTEAFF; v_gene: TRBV7-2; abundance: .; j_gene: TRBJ1-1; d_gene: .
CDR3nt: TGTGCCATCAGTGAAGGACGGAATTCACCCCTCCACTTT; CDR3aa: CAISEGRNSPLHF; v_gene: TRBV10-3; abundance: .; j_gene: TRBJ1-6; d_gene: .
CDR3nt: TGCGCCAGCAGCCTCCGGGGGGCCCCGGGCGAGCAGTACTTC; CDR3aa: CASSLRGAPGEQYF; v_gene: TRBV5-1; abundance: .; j_gene: TRBJ2-7; d_gene: .
CDR3nt: TGTGCCAGCTCGGGGGCTAGCACTGAAGCTTTCTTT; CDR3aa: CASSGASTEAFF; v_gene: TRBV2; abundance: .; j_gene: TRBJ1-1; d_gene: .
CDR3nt: TGTGCCATCAGGAAGACTAGCGGGAACACCGGGGAGCTGTTTTTT; CDR3aa: CAIRKTSGNTGELFF; v_gene: TRBV10-3; abundance: many; j_gene: TRBJ2-2; d_gene: TRBD2
CDR3nt: TGCAGCGTGGCCCGTGGAGGGGTCGGGGAGACCCAGTACTTC; CDR3aa: CSVARGGVGETQYF; v_gene: TRBV29-1; abundance: few; j_gene: TRBJ2-5; d_gene: .
CDR3nt: TGCGCCAGCAGCCTTATCGGTTCTGGGGCCAACATCCTGACTTTC; CDR3aa: CASSLIGSGANILTF; v_gene: TRBV7-3; abundance: .; j_gene: TRBJ2-6; d_gene: .
CDR3nt: TGTGCTAGTGGTTTGACAGGGGCCGGTTCACCCCTCCACTTT; CDR3aa: CASGLTGAGSPLHF; v_gene: TRBV12-5; abundance: .; j_gene: TRBJ1-6; d_gene: TRBD1
CDR3nt: TGTGCCAGCAGCTTACCGGGACAGGGAAACACTGAAGCTTTCTTT; CDR3aa: CASSLPGQGNTEAFF; v_gene: TRBV13; abundance: .; j_gene: TRBJ1-1; d_gene: TRBD1
CDR3nt: TGCAGTGCTGGAGGGGGTGTAAGAGGCTACACCTTC; CDR3aa: CSAGGGVRGYTF; v_gene: TRBV20-1; abundance: once; j_gene: TRBJ1-2; d_gene: .
CDR3nt: TGTGCCAGCAGCCAAGATCTCGGACTGGTCCTCTTC; CDR3aa: CASSQDLGLVLF; v_gene: TRBV14; abundance: many; j_gene: TRBJ1-2; d_gene: .
CDR3nt: TGTGCCAGCTCACCACCCGTTCCCTACGAGCAGTACTTC; CDR3aa: CASSPPVPYEQYF; v_gene: TRBV14; abundance: .; j_gene: TRBJ2-7; d_gene: .
CDR3nt: TGCAGTGCTTTTTCCGCCCTAGGGTATGGCTACACCTTC; CDR3aa: CSAFSALGYGYTF; v_gene: TRBV20-1; abundance: few; j_gene: TRBJ1-2; d_gene: .
CDR3nt: TGTGCCACCAGTGATGACAGCTTCTATGGCTACACCTTC; CDR3aa: CATSDDSFYGYTF; v_gene: TRBV24-1; abundance: few; j_gene: TRBJ1-2; d_gene: .
CDR3nt: TGTGCCAGCAGCTTGGGACCCGGGTCTGACGAGCAGTACTTC; CDR3aa: CASSLGPGSDEQYF; v_gene: TRBV7-2; abundance: .; j_gene: TRBJ2-7; d_gene: .
CDR3nt: TGTGCCAGCAGGGATGATTCAATGGGCAGCTCCTACGAGCAGTACTTC; CDR3aa: CASRDDSMGSSYEQYF; v_gene: TRBV2; abundance: .; j_gene: TRBJ2-7; d_gene: .
CDR3nt: TGTGCCAGCAGCTCGGACACCCTACCTAACACTGAAGCTTTCTTT; CDR3aa: CASSSDTLPNTEAFF; v_gene: TRBV7-2; abundance: .; j_gene: TRBJ1-1; d_gene: .
CDR3nt: TGCAGTGCTAGGGCTGATCGAGCGGCTTACGAGCAGTACTTC; CDR3aa: CSARADRAAYEQYF; v_gene: TRBV20-1; abundance: many; j_gene: TRBJ2-7; d_gene: .
CDR3nt: TGTGCCAGCAGTTCGGGACCCGGAAGGCATTTT; CDR3aa: CASSSGPGRHF; v_gene: TRBV12-3/TRBV12-4; abundance: many; j_gene: TRBJ1-5; d_gene: .
CDR3nt: TGTGCCACCAGCACCTCGGGGTCTAATTCACCCCTCCACTTT; CDR3aa: CATSTSGSNSPLHF; v_gene: TRBV15; abundance: .; j_gene: TRBJ1-6; d_gene: .
CDR3nt: TGTGCCAGCAGCCCAACCGGGACATACTATGGCTACACCTTC; CDR3aa: CASSPTGTYYGYTF; v_gene: TRBV7-3; abundance: .; j_gene: TRBJ1-2; d_gene: .